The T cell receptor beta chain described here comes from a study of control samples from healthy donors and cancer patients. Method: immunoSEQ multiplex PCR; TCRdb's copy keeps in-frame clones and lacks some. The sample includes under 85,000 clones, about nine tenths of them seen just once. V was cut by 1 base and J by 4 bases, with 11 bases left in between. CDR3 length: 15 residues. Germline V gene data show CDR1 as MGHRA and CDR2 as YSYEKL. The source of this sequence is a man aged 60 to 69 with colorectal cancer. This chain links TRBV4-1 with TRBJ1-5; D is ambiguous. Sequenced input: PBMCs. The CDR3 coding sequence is TGCGCCAGCAGCCAAGCTTGGTTAGGTAATCAGCCCCAGCATTTT. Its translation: CASSQAWLGNQPQHF.